This T cell receptor (beta chain) was identified in a study of T-cell memory formation after mild COVID-19. MiXCR, run by TCRdb on the 5' RACE reads, gives a single entry per CDR3 protein. The sample has about 390,000 distinct CDR3 sequences; under 25% are singletons. With V trimmed by 1 base and J by 10 bases, 11 bases remained unmatched. CDR1 and CDR2 (germline): LNHNV, YYDKDF (reference sequence). The CDR3 extends over 16 amino acids. This receptor was identified in an adult woman who had mild COVID-19 (a few samples of this study predate the infection). Cell type and time point are not known. The sample comprised PBMCs or a T cell subset sorted from them (not recorded which). The V call is TRBV15, the J call TRBJ2-1; 9 nucleotides match TRBD1. Here the CDR3 DNA reads TGTGCCACCAGCAGAGGGACGGACAGGGGACTTGGGGAGCAGTTCTTC. Amino acids: CATSRGTDRGLGEQFF.